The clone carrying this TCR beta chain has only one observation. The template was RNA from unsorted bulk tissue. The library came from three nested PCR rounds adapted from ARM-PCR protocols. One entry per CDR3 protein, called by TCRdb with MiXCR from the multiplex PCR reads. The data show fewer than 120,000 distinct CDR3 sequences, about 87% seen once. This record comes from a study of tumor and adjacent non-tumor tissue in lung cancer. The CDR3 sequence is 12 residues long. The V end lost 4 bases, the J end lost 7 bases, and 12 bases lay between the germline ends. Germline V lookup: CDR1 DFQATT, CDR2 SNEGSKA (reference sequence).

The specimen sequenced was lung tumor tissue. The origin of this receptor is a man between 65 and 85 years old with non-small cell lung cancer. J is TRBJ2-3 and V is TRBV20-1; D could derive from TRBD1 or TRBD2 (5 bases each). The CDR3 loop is CSAIREWYTQYF. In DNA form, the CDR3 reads TGCAGTGCTATCAGGGAGTGGTATACGCAGTATTTT.